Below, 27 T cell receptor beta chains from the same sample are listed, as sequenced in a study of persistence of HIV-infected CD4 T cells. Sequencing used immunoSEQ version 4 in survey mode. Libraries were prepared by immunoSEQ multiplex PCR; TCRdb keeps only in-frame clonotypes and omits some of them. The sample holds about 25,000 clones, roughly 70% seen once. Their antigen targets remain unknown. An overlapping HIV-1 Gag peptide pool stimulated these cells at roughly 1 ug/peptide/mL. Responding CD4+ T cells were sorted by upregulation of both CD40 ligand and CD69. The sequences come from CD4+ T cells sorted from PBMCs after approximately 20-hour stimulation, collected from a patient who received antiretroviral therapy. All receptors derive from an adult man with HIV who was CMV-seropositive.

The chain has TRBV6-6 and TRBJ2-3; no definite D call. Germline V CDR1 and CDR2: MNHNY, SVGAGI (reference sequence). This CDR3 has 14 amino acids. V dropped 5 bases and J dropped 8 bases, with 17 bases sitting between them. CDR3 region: CASSTPTESSTQYF. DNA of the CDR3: TGTGCCAGCAGTACCCCCACAGAATCGAGTACGCAGTATTTT.

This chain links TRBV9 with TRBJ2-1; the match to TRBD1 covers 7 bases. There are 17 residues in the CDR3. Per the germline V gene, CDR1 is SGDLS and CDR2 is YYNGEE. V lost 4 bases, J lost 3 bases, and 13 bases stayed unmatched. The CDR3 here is CASSYQWGTENYNEQFF. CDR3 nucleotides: TGTGCCAGCAGCTATCAATGGGGGACAGAGAACTACAATGAGCAGTTCTTC.

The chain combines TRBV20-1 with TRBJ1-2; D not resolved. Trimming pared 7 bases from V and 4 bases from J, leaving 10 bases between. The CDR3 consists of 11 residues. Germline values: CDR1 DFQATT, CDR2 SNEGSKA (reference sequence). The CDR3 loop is CSVELGYGYTF. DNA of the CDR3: TGCAGTGTAGAATTAGGCTATGGCTACACCTTC.

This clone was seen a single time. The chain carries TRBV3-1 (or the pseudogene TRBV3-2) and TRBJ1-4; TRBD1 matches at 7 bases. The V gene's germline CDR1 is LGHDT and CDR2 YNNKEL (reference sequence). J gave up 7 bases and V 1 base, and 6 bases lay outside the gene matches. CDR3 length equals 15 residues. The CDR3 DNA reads TGTGCCAGCAGCCAAGGCGTAGGGGGCGGTGAAAAACTGTTTTTT. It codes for CASSQGVGGGEKLFF.

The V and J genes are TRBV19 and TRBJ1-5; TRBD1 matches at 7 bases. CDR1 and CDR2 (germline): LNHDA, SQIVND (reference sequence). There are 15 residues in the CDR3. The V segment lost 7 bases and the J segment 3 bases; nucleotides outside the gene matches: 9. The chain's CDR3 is CASTLDRQFNQPQHF. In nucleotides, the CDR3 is TGTGCCAGTACCCTGGACAGGCAATTCAATCAGCCCCAGCATTTT.

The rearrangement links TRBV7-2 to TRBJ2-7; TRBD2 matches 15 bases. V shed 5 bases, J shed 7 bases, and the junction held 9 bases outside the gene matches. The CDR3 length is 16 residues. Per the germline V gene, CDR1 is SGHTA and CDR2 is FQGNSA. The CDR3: CASSPWTSGGAGEQYF. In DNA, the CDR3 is TGTGCCAGCAGCCCCTGGACTAGCGGGGGGGCGGGGGAGCAGTACTTC.

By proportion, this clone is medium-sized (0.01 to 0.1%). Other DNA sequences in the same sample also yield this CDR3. CDR3 sequence reads: CASSWTGGNQPQHF. CDR3 sequence (DNA): TGTGCCAGCAGCTGGACAGGTGGCAATCAGCCCCAGCATTTT. The chain is built from TRBV2 and TRBJ1-5; 7 bases fit TRBD1. With V trimmed by 6 bases and J by 2 bases, 4 bases remained unmatched. In germline, CDR1 is SNHLY, CDR2 FYNNEI. The CDR3 runs to 14 residues.

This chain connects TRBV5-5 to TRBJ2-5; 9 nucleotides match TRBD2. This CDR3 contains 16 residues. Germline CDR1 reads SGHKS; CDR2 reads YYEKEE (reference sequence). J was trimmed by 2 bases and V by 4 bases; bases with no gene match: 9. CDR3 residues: CASSRFVAGAQETQYF. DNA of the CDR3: TGTGCCAGCAGCCGATTCGTAGCGGGGGCTCAAGAGACCCAGTACTTC.

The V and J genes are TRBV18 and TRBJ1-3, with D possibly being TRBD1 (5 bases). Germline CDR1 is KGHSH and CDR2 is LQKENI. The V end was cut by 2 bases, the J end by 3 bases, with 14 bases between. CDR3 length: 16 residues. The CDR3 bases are TGTGCCAGCTCACCATCAACAGACAGACTTGGAAACACCATATATTTT. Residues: CASSPSTDRLGNTIYF.

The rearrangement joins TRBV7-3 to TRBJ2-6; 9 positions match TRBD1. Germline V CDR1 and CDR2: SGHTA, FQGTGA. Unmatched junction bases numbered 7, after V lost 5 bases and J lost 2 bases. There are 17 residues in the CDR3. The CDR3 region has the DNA TGTGCCAGCAGCCGATTCGGACAGGGGACTGGGGCCAACGTCCTGACTTTC. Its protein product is CASSRFGQGTGANVLTF.

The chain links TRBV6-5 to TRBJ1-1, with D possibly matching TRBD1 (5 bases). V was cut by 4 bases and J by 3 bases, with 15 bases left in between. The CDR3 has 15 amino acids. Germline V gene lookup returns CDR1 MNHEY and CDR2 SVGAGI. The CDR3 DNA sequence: TGTGCCAGCAGTTCCCCTCAGGGAGTGTACACTGAAGCTTTCTTT. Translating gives CASSSPQGVYTEAFF.

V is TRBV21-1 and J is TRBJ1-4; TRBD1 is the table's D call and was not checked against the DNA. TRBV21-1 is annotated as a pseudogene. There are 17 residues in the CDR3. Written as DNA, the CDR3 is TGTGCCAGCAGCAAAGTTCCGACAGCTTGGGGTAATGAAAAACTGTTTTTT. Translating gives CASSKVPTAWGNEKLFF.

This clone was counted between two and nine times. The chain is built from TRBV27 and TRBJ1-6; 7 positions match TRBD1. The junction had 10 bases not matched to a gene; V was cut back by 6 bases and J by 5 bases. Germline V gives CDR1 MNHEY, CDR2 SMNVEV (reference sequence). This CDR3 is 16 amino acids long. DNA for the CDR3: TGTGCCAGCAGACTAGGGACAGACCTTAATAATTCACCCCTCCACTTT. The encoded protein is CASRLGTDLNNSPLHF.

The CDR3 DNA reads TGTGCCAGCTCAGATGCTCCGAACACCGGGGAGCTGTTTTTT. Translated: CASSDAPNTGELFF. This rearrangement joins TRBV6-5 to TRBJ2-2; unclear D gene. The CDR3 runs 14 residues. Germline CDR1 reads MNHEY; CDR2 reads SVGAGI. V lost 8 bases and J lost 0, with 10 bases in between.

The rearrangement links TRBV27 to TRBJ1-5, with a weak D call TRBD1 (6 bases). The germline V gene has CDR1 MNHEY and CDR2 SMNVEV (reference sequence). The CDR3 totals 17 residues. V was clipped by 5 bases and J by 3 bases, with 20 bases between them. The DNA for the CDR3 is TGTGCCAGCAGTCCCCTTTTCGTAGGACAGCTCAATCAGCCCCAGCATTTT. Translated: CASSPLFVGQLNQPQHF.

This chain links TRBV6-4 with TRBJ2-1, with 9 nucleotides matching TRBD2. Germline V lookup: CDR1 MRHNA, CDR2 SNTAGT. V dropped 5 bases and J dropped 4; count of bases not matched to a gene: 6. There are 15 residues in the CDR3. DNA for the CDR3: TGTGCCAGCAGTCGGACTAGCGATATGTACAATGAGCAGTTCTTC. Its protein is CASSRTSDMYNEQFF.

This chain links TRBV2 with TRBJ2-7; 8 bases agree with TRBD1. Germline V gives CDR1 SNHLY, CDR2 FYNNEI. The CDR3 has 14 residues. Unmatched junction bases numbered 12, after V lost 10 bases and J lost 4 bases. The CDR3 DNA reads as TGTGCCACCCTGGAGAGACAGGGGCAATACGAGCAGTACTTC. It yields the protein CATLERQGQYEQYF.

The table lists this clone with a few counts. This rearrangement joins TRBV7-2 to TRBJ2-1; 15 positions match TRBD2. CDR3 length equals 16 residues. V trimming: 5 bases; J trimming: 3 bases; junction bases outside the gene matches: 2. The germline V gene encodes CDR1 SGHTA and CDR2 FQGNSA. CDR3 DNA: TGTGCCAGCAGCCGGACTAGCGGGGGGGTCTACAATGAGCAGTTCTTC. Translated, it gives CASSRTSGGVYNEQFF. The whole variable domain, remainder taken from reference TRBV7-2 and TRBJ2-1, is GAGVSQSPSNKVTEKGKDVELRCDPISGHTALYWYRQSLGQGLEFLIYFQGNSAPDKSGLPSDRFSAERTGGSVSTLTIQRTQQEDSAVYLCASSRTSGGVYNEQFFGPGTRLTVL.

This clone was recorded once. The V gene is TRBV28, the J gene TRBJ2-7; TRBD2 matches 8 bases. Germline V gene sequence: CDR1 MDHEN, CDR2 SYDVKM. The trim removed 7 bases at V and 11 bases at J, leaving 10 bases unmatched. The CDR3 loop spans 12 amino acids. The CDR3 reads CASTSGLAREYF. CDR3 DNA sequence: TGTGCCAGCACGTCCGGACTAGCCCGGGAGTACTTC.

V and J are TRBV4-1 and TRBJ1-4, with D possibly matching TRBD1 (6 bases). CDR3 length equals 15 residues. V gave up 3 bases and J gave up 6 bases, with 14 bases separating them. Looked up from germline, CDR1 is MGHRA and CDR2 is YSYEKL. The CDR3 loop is CASSHQAQGDEKLFF. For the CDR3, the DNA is TGCGCCAGCAGCCACCAAGCACAGGGAGATGAAAAACTGTTTTTT.

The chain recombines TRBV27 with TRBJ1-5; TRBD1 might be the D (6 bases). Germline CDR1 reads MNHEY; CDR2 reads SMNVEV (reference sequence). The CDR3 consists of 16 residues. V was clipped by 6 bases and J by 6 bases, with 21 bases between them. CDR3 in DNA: TGTGCCAGCAGCCCCCGAGTAGGGGGGATGCGTCAGCCCCAGCATTTT. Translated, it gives CASSPRVGGMRQPQHF.

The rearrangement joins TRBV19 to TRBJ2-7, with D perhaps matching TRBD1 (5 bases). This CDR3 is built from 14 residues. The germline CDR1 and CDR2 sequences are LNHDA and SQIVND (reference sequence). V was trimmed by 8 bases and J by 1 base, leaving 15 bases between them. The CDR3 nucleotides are TGTGCCAGTGGCGGACACCTTGGGTCCTACGAGCAGTACTTC. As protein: CASGGHLGSYEQYF.

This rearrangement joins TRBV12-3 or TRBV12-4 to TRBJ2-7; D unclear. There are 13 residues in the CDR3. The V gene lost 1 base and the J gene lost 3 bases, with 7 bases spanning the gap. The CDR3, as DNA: TGTGCCAGCAGTTTAGAAGCAGGCTACGAGCAGTACTTC. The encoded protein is CASSLEAGYEQYF.

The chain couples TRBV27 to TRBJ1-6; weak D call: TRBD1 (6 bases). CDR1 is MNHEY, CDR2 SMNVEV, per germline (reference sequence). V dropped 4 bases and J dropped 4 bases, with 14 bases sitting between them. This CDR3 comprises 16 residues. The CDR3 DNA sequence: TGTGCCAGCAGTTCGTCCTCCCAGGGGTATAATTCACCCCTCCACTTT. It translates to CASSSSSQGYNSPLHF.

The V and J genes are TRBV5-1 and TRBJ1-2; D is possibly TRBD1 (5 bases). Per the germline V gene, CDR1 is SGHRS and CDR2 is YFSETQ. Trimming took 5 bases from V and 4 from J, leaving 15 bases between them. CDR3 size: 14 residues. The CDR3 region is CASRSNEGVYGYTF. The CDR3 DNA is TGCGCCAGCAGATCTAACGAAGGGGTCTATGGCTACACCTTC.

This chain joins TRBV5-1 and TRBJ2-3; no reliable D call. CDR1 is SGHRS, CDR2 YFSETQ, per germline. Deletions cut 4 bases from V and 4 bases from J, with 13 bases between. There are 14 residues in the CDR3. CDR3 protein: CASSRFSSPDTQYF. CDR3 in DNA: TGCGCCAGCAGCCGTTTTAGTTCTCCAGATACGCAGTATTTT. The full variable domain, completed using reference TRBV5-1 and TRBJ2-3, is KAGVTQTPRYLIKTRGQQVTLSCSPISGHRSVSWYQQTPGQGLQFLFEYFSETQRNKGNFPGRFSGRQFSNSRSEMNVSTLELGDSALYLCASSRFSSPDTQYFGPGTRLTVL.

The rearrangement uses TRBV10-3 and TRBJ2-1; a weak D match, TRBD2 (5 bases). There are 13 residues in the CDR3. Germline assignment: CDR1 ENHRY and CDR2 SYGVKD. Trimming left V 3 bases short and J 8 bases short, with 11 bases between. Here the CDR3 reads CAISELGSYEQFF. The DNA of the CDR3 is TGTGCCATCAGTGAACTAGGGTCCTATGAGCAGTTCTTC.